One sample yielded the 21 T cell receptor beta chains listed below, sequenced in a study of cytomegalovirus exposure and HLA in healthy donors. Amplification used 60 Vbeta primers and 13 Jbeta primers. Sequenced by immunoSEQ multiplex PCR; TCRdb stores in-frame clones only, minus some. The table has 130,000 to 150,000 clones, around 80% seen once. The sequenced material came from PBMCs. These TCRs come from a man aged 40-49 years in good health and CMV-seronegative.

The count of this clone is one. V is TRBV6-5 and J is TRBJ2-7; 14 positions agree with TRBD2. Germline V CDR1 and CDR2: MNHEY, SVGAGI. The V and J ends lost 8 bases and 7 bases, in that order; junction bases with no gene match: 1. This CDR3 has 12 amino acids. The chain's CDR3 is CASGTSGGEQYF. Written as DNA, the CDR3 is TGTGCCAGCGGGACTAGCGGGGGAGAGCAGTACTTC.

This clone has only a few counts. The CDR3 here is CASSYNQGVQPQHF. The CDR3, as DNA: TGTGCCAGCAGTTATAATCAGGGGGTGCAGCCCCAGCATTTT. The chain joins TRBV6-5 to TRBJ1-5, with 7 bases that match TRBD1. V lost 3 bases to trimming and J lost 7 bases; unmatched junction nucleotides: 6. The CDR3 is made up of 14 amino acids. Germline values: CDR1 MNHEY, CDR2 SVGAGI.

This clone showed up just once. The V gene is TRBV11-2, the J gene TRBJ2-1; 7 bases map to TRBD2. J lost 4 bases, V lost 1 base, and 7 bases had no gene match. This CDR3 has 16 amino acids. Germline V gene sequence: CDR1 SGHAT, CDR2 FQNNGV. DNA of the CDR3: TGTGCCAGCAGCTTAGTGCCCGGGGGGATGTACAATGAGCAGTTCTTC. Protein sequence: CASSLVPGGMYNEQFF.

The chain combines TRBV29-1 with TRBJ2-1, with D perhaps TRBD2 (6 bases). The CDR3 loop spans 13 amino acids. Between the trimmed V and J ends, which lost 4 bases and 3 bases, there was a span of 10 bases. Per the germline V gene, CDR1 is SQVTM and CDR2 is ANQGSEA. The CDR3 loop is CSVVVGGYNEQFF. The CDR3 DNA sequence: TGCAGCGTTGTGGTGGGGGGCTACAATGAGCAGTTCTTC.

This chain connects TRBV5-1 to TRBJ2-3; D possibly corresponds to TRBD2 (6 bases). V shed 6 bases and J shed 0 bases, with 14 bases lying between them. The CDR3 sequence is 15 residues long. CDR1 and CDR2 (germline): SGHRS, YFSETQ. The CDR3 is CASKPGDLSTDTQYF. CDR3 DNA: TGCGCCAGCAAACCGGGGGACCTCAGCACAGATACGCAGTATTTT.

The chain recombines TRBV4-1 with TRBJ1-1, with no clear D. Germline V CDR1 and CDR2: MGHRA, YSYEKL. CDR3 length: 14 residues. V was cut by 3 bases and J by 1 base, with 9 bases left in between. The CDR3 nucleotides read TGCGCCAGCAGCCAGGCCCCCAGGAACACTGAAGCTTTCTTT. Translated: CASSQAPRNTEAFF.

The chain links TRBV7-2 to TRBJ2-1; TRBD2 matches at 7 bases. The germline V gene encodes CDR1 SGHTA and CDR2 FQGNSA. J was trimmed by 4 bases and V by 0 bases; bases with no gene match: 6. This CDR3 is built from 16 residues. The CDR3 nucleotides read TGTGCCAGCAGCTTAGCAGTGTCGGGGGGATACAATGAGCAGTTCTTC. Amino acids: CASSLAVSGGYNEQFF.

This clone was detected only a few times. The CDR3 DNA reads TGTGCCAGCAGCTTCACAGCGGGACAGGGGATTAGTTCACCCCTCCACTTT. Encoded protein: CASSFTAGQGISSPLHF. This chain uses TRBV5-5 with TRBJ1-6; 10 bases line up with TRBD1. V lost 2 bases, J lost 9 bases, and 11 bases stayed unmatched. Germline V CDR1 and CDR2: SGHKS, YYEKEE (reference sequence). This CDR3 contains 17 residues.

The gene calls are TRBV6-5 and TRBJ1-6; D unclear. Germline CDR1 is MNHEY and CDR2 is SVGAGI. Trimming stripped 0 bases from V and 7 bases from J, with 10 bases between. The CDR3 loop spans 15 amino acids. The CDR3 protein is CASSYSRETNSPLHF. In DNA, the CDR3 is TGTGCCAGCAGTTACTCGCGGGAGACAAATTCACCCCTCCACTTT.

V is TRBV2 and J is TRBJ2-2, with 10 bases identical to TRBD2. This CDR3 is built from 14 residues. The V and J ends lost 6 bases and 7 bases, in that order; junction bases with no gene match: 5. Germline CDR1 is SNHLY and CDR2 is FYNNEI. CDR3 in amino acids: CASRVLAGVGELFF. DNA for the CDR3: TGTGCCAGCAGGGTTCTAGCGGGGGTCGGGGAGCTGTTTTTT.

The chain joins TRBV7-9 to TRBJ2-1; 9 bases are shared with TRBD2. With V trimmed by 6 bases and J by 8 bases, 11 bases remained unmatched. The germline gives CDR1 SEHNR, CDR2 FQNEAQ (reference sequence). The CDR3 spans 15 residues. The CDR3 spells CASRRSAGGLHEQFF. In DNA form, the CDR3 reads TGTGCCAGCAGGCGCAGCGCGGGGGGGCTACATGAGCAGTTCTTC.

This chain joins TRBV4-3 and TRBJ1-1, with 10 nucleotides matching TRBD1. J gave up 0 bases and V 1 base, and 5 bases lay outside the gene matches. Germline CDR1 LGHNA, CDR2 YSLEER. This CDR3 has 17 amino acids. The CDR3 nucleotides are TGCGCCAGCAGCCAAGGGGGACAGGGGTTAATGAACACTGAAGCTTTCTTT. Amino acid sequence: CASSQGGQGLMNTEAFF.

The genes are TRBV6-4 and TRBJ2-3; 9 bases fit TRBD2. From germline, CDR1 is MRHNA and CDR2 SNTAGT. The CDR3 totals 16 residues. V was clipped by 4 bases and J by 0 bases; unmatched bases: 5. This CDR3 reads CASSALAGPSTDTQYF. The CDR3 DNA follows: TGTGCCAGCAGTGCGCTAGCGGGACCTAGCACAGATACGCAGTATTTT.

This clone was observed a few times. The CDR3 region is CASSQRTVSYEQYF. CDR3 DNA: TGCGCCAGCAGCCAAAGGACAGTATCCTACGAGCAGTACTTC. V gene TRBV4-3 combines with J gene TRBJ2-7; D is perhaps TRBD1 (6 bases). Germline-derived CDR1 and CDR2 are LGHNA and YSLEER. Trimming shortened V by 2 bases and J by 1 base, and 9 bases separated the two germline ends. This CDR3 spans 14 amino acids.

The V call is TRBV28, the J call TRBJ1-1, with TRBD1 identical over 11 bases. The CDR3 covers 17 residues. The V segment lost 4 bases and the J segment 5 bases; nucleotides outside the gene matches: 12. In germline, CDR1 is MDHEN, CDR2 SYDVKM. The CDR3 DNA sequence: TGTGCCAGCAGTTCTACAGGACAGGGGGCCTTTTTTACTGAAGCTTTCTTT. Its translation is CASSSTGQGAFFTEAFF.

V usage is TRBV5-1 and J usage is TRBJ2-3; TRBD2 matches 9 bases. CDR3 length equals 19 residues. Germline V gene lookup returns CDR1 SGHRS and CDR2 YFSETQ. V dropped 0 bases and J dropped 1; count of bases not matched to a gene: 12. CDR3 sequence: CASSLAPRSGGWGTDTQYF. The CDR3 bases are TGCGCCAGCAGCTTGGCCCCTCGGAGCGGGGGGTGGGGCACAGATACGCAGTATTTT. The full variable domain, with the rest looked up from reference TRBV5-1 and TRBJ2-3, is KAGVTQTPRYLIKTRGQQVTLSCSPISGHRSVSWYQQTPGQGLQFLFEYFSETQRNKGNFPGRFSGRQFSNSRSEMNVSTLELGDSALYLCASSLAPRSGGWGTDTQYFGPGTRLTVL.

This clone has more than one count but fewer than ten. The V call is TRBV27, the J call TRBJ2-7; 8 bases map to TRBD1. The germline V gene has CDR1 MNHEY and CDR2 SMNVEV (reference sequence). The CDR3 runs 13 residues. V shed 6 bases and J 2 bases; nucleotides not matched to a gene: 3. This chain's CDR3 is CASSRDRTYEQYF. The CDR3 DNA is TGTGCCAGCAGCCGGGACAGGACCTACGAGCAGTACTTC.

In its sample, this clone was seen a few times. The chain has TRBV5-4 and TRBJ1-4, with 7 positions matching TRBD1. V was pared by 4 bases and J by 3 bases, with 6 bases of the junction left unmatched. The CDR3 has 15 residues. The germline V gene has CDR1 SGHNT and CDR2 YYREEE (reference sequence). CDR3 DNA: TGTGCCAGCAGCCCTACAGGGGCCCCTAATGAAAAACTGTTTTTT. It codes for CASSPTGAPNEKLFF.

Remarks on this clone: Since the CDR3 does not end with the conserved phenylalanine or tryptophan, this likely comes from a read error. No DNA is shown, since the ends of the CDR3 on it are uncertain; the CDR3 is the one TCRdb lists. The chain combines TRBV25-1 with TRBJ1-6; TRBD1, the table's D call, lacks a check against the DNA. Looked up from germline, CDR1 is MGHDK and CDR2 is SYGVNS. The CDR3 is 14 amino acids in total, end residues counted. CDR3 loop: CASSAQNARRGSGY.

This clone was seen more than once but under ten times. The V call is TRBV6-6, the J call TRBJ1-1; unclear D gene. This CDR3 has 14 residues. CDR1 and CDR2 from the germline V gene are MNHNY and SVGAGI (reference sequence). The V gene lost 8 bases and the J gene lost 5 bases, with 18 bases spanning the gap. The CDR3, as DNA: TGTGCCAGCGAAGACATGGTAATTGGGACTGAAGCTTTCTTT. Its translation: CASEDMVIGTEAFF.

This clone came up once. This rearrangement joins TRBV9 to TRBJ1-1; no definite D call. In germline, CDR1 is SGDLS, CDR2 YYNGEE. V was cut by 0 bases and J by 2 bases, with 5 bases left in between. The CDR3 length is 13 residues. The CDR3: CASSVETNTEAFF. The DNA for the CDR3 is TGTGCCAGCAGCGTAGAGACAAACACTGAAGCTTTCTTT.